These 27 T cell receptor beta chains originate from one sample sequenced in a study of T cells in Graves' hyperthyroidism and ophthalmopathy. Template material for amplifying TCR beta CDR3 regions consisted of RNA transcripts. The study used the HTBI primer set for a first-round RT-PCR of the TCR CDR3. In TCRdb, the multiplex PCR reads were re-called with MiXCR into one record per CDR3 protein. The data contain approximately 740,000 distinct CDR3 sequences, less than 15% of them seen just once; the ten biggest clones take up roughly 10%. The sample taken for sequencing was blood. The origin of the receptors is a woman aged 18-30 years with Graves' hyperthyroidism.

The V call is TRBV27, the J call TRBJ1-2, with 7 bases identical to TRBD1. V gave up 0 bases and J gave up 5 bases; unmatched junction bases: 6. This CDR3 is 15 amino acids long. In germline, CDR1 is MNHEY, CDR2 SMNVEV (reference sequence). The CDR3 nucleotides are TGTGCCAGCAGTTTATCACGGACAGGCGCTTATGGCTACACCTTC. This codes for CASSLSRTGAYGYTF.

This clonotype was counted many times. CDR3 DNA sequence: TGTGCCAGCAGTTTAGGGGGGGCTGAGTGGAACGAGCAGTTCTTC. It specifies CASSLGGAEWNEQFF. The V gene is TRBV27, the J gene TRBJ2-1; a weak D match, TRBD2 (7 bases). Germline V gene sequence: CDR1 MNHEY, CDR2 SMNVEV (reference sequence). This CDR3 comprises 15 residues. The germline V and J ends were trimmed by 2 bases and 10 bases, with 18 bases remaining between them.

V and J are TRBV9 and TRBJ2-1, with D perhaps TRBD2 (5 bases). V lost 4 bases and J 3 bases, leaving 11 bases between the germline ends. Germline V gene data show CDR1 as SGDLS and CDR2 as YYNGEE. This CDR3 is 14 amino acids long. CDR3 sequence: CASSQEVSYNEQFF. The CDR3 DNA follows: TGTGCCAGCAGCCAGGAGGTTAGCTACAATGAGCAGTTCTTC.

This clonotype appeared many times. The chain has TRBV29-1 and TRBJ2-3; possible D gene TRBD1, 5 bases. Trimming took off 3 bases at V and 4 bases at J, with 11 bases between the two ends. The CDR3 runs to 13 residues. Germline V gives CDR1 SQVTM, CDR2 ANQGSEA. As DNA, the CDR3 is TGCAGCGTTGACACCGTAGGGGCAGATACGCAGTATTTT. Its translation is CSVDTVGADTQYF.

This clonotype was seen ten or more times. The chain joins TRBV20-1 to TRBJ2-3, with D possibly being TRBD1 (6 bases). Deletions cut 6 bases from V and 2 bases from J, with 12 bases between. The CDR3 length is 13 residues. The germline CDR1 and CDR2 sequences are DFQATT and SNEGSKA (reference sequence). CDR3 bases: TGCAGTGCCCTGGACAGTCCCACAGATACGCAGTATTTT. This sequence encodes CSALDSPTDTQYF.

This clonotype was picked up many times. The J gene is TRBJ1-2, the V gene TRBV9; tentatively, D is TRBD1 (5 bases). Trimming pared 2 bases from V and 6 bases from J, leaving 17 bases between. This CDR3 is 15 amino acids long. Per germline, CDR1 SGDLS and CDR2 YYNGEE. The CDR3 sequence is CASSVPRAGYDGYTF. The CDR3, as DNA: TGTGCCAGCAGCGTCCCAAGGGCAGGGTACGATGGCTACACCTTC.

This clonotype came up many times. J is TRBJ2-3 and V is TRBV2; TRBD2 agrees at 11 bases. The CDR3 loop spans 16 amino acids. Germline-derived CDR1 and CDR2 are SNHLY and FYNNEI. Trimming cost V 8 bases and J 2 bases; bases outside gene matches: 9. The CDR3 nucleotides read TGTGCCAGCGGAAAAACGGGACTAGCGGCCACAGATACGCAGTATTTT. Its translation is CASGKTGLAATDTQYF.

The chain recombines TRBV29-1 with TRBJ2-3; maybe TRBD1 (6 bases). CDR3 length: 15 amino acids. Germline loops: CDR1 SQVTM, CDR2 ANQGSEA. V was clipped by 2 bases and J by 5 bases, with 17 bases between them. CDR3: CSVEIYGQTGDTQYF. In DNA, the CDR3 is TGCAGCGTTGAAATCTATGGACAGACGGGAGATACGCAGTATTTT.

This clonotype was counted only a few times. The chain has TRBV27 and TRBJ2-2, with TRBD1 matching over 11 bases. V trimming: 1 base; J trimming: 14 bases; junction bases outside the gene matches: 3. The CDR3 is made up of 13 amino acids. Germline CDR1 is MNHEY and CDR2 is SMNVEV (reference sequence). CDR3 nucleotides: TGTGCCAGCAGTTTATTGGGACAGGGGGGACTGTTTTTT. This sequence encodes CASSLLGQGGLFF.

The chain employs TRBV6-1 and TRBJ2-1, with 8 bases identical to TRBD2. Germline V gives CDR1 MNHNS, CDR2 SASEGT. This CDR3 comprises 16 residues. V shed 4 bases and J 8 bases; nucleotides not matched to a gene: 13. The CDR3 nucleotides read TGTGCCAGCAGTGCGAGGGGGAGCGGGGGTCTCGATGAGCAGTTCTTC. This encodes CASSARGSGGLDEQFF.

The V and J genes are TRBV28 and TRBJ2-1, with TRBD2 matching over 10 bases. Germline-derived CDR1 and CDR2 are MDHEN and SYDVKM. CDR3 size: 16 residues. J gave up 3 bases and V 5 bases, and 7 bases lay outside the gene matches. CDR3 loop: CASSPAASGSYNEQFF. The DNA of the CDR3 is TGTGCCAGCAGTCCCGCCGCTAGCGGGAGCTACAATGAGCAGTTCTTC.

This clonotype showed up just a few times. The V and J genes are TRBV12-5 and TRBJ2-1; 10 bases are shared with TRBD1. CDR1 is LGHNT and CDR2 is FRNRAP in the germline V gene. There are 16 residues in the CDR3. The junction had 7 bases not matched to a gene; V was cut back by 0 bases and J by 8 bases. The CDR3 loop reads CASGLVLSGQGDEQFF. CDR3 DNA sequence: TGTGCTAGTGGTTTGGTACTCTCCGGACAGGGGGATGAGCAGTTCTTC.

There are many counts of this clonotype. The chain uses TRBV6-1 and TRBJ2-7; TRBD1 matches 7 bases. CDR1 MNHNS and CDR2 SASEGT come from the germline V gene. Unmatched junction bases numbered 13, after V lost 5 bases and J lost 3 bases. There are 16 residues in the CDR3. The CDR3 is CASSPIFGQADYEQYF. The CDR3 coding sequence is TGTGCCAGCAGTCCTATCTTCGGACAGGCGGACTACGAGCAGTACTTC.

The table lists this clonotype with many counts. The V gene is TRBV24-1, the J gene TRBJ1-2; no firm D call. Trimming removed 3 bases from V and 4 bases from J, with 11 bases in between. CDR1 is KGHDR, CDR2 SFDVKD, per germline. This CDR3 comprises 14 residues. CDR3 sequence (DNA): TGTGCCACCAGTGATCCCAAATGGGGCTATGGCTACACCTTC. It codes for CATSDPKWGYGYTF.

This clonotype was seen only a few times. The V gene is TRBV4-1, the J gene TRBJ2-5, with a tentative D call TRBD1 (6 bases). Germline CDR1 is MGHRA and CDR2 is YSYEKL. The CDR3 has 14 residues. V lost 5 bases, J lost 4 bases, and 14 bases lay in between. The DNA for the CDR3 is TGCGCCAGCAGCTGGAAGTCAGGGGTAGAGACCCAGTACTTC. As protein: CASSWKSGVETQYF.

The rearrangement links TRBV6-1 to TRBJ1-4; D perhaps matches TRBD1 (5 bases). This CDR3 spans 17 amino acids. In germline, CDR1 is MNHNS, CDR2 SASEGT. Trimming cost V 6 bases and J 0 bases, with 17 bases left between them. The CDR3 sequence: CASRKQVTGATNEKLFF. The CDR3 DNA reads TGTGCCAGCAGGAAACAGGTCACGGGGGCAACTAATGAAAAACTGTTTTTT.

The V and J genes are TRBV14 and TRBJ2-2; the D is unclear. V shed 3 bases and J shed 2 bases, with 16 bases lying between them. Germline V gene lookup returns CDR1 SGHDN and CDR2 FVKESK. The CDR3 totals 17 residues. CDR3 residues: CASSHRMRPQNTGELFF. The CDR3 DNA is TGTGCCAGCAGCCACCGGATGCGTCCCCAAAACACCGGGGAGCTGTTTTTT.

The rearrangement links TRBV14 to TRBJ2-2; D might be TRBD2 (5 bases). The germline V gene has CDR1 SGHDN and CDR2 FVKESK. V lost 2 bases and J 6 bases, leaving 22 bases between the germline ends. The length of the CDR3 is 18 residues. The CDR3 region is CASSQKLGLTLYSGELFF. Here the CDR3 DNA reads TGTGCCAGCAGCCAAAAACTCGGACTTACACTGTATTCCGGGGAGCTGTTTTTT.

This clonotype was found many times. The rearrangement links TRBV27 to TRBJ2-7; 9 bases line up with TRBD2. Trimming removed 3 bases from V and 2 bases from J; junction bases left unmatched: 5. Germline CDR1 is MNHEY and CDR2 is SMNVEV (reference sequence). There are 15 residues in the CDR3. CDR3 sequence: CASSFLAGGPYEQYF. In nucleotides, the CDR3 is TGTGCCAGCAGTTTCCTGGCGGGAGGGCCCTACGAGCAGTACTTC.

This clonotype came up a few times. A read error may produce the germline difference seen at one junction end. This chain connects TRBV11-1 to TRBJ2-1; D is uncertain. This CDR3 has 14 amino acids. Germline CDR1 and CDR2: SGHAT and FQDESV (reference sequence). The CDR3 DNA sequence: TGCGCCAGCAGCCCTCAAGCCCGCGGTGGTGAGCAGTTCTTC. This encodes CASSPQARGGEQFF.

There are a few counts of this clonotype. The rearrangement uses TRBV4-1 and TRBJ1-2; D is undetermined. The CDR3 is 14 amino acids. From germline, CDR1 is MGHRA and CDR2 YSYEKL. Between the trimmed V and J ends, which lost 0 bases and 0 bases, there was a span of 5 bases. Here the CDR3 DNA reads TGCGCCAGCAGCCAAGAACGGACTAACTATGGCTACACCTTC. Amino acid sequence: CASSQERTNYGYTF.

This clonotype was detected many times. The chain is built from TRBV7-8 and TRBJ1-4, with D tentatively TRBD1 (5 bases). Germline V gene sequence: CDR1 SGHVS, CDR2 FQNEAQ. V dropped 5 bases and J dropped 8 bases, with 21 bases sitting between them. The CDR3 covers 16 residues. Here the CDR3 reads CASSPTPRGTGEKLFF. The CDR3 DNA sequence: TGTGCCAGCAGCCCTACTCCGAGAGGGACTGGCGAAAAACTGTTTTTT. The full variable domain, its missing parts supplied by reference TRBV7-8 and TRBJ1-4, is GAGVSQSPRYKVAKRGQDVALRCDPISGHVSLFWYQQALGQGPEFLTYFQNEAQLDKSGLPSDRFFAERPEGSVSTLKIQRTQQEDSAVYLCASSPTPRGTGEKLFFGSGTQLSVL.

This clonotype was seen only a few times. V usage is TRBV6-1 and J usage is TRBJ2-2, with 9 bases aligning to TRBD1. Germline CDR1 reads MNHNS; CDR2 reads SASEGT. There are 16 residues in the CDR3. Trimming removed 6 bases from V and 4 bases from J; junction bases left unmatched: 9. The CDR3 protein is CASRTSQTGGTGELFF. DNA for the CDR3: TGTGCCAGCAGGACCTCCCAGACAGGGGGCACCGGGGAGCTGTTTTTT.

Many counts were recorded for this clonotype. This chain joins TRBV29-1 and TRBJ1-2; the match to TRBD1 covers 7 bases. This CDR3 is built from 13 residues. Germline values: CDR1 SQVTM, CDR2 ANQGSEA. V was clipped by 6 bases and J by 5 bases; unmatched bases: 9. The CDR3 nucleotides are TGCAGCGTAGCCGAGACAGGGCGATATGGCTACACCTTC. Its translation is CSVAETGRYGYTF.

At least ten counts were recorded for this clonotype. The V call is TRBV18, the J call TRBJ1-1; D uncertain. Trimming took off 6 bases at V and 3 bases at J, with 17 bases between the two ends. The CDR3 consists of 15 residues. CDR1 and CDR2 from the germline V gene are KGHSH and LQKENI. DNA for the CDR3: TGTGCCAGCTCCCCTCGGAGGTCCCCGGACACTGAAGCTTTCTTT. Translated, it gives CASSPRRSPDTEAFF.

This clonotype was recorded a few times. This chain connects TRBV10-1 to TRBJ2-7; perhaps D is TRBD1 or TRBD2 (5 bases each). There are 15 residues in the CDR3. Germline V CDR1 and CDR2: WNHNN, SYGVQD (reference sequence). With 2 bases removed from V and 2 bases from J, the gap between germline ends came to 13 bases. The CDR3 loop reads CASSEPGTAPYEQYF. The CDR3 DNA is TGCGCCAGCAGTGAGCCCGGGACGGCTCCCTACGAGCAGTACTTC.

Points on this clonotype: Just one base apart from a much larger clone, this may be a read error. This rearrangement joins TRBV2 to TRBJ2-7; D unresolved. V shed 6 bases and J shed 3 bases, with 9 bases lying between them. This CDR3 is 12 amino acids long. Per the germline V gene, CDR1 is SNHLY and CDR2 is FYNNEI. The CDR3 sequence: CASRSRVYEQYF. The DNA for the CDR3 is TGTGCCAGCAGATCACGGGTCTACGAGCAGTACTTC.